Listed below are T cell receptor beta chains from one sample, sequenced in a study of blood T cells in healthy people across ages. From the 5' RACE reads, TCRdb called clonotypes with MiXCR, one entry per CDR3 protein. The table records 1.8 million or so distinct CDR3 sequences, about 39% of them present only once. Sequenced input: blood. The receptor set was obtained from a human donor in good health. Each CDR3 is given with its conserved first and last residue. The D gene is left open where the match is weak. Part of the rows lack a size; the others show once, few, many or a class for expanded clones.

j_call,cdr3_length,d_call,clone_size,v_call,cdr3_nt,cdr3_aa
TRBJ2-7,17,NA,once,TRBV15,TGTGCCACCAGCAGTCCTGGACTTGTTAAAGGTAGCAACGAGCGGTACTTC,CATSSPGLVKGSNERYF
TRBJ2-1,16,TRBD2,few,TRBV4-2,TGTGCCAGCAGCCAAGGAACTAGCGGGGGGGCCAATGAGCAGTTCTTC,CASSQGTSGGANEQFF
TRBJ1-3,15,NA,few,TRBV4-2,TGTGCCAGCAGCCATCTCCGGGGTTCAGGAAACACCATATATTTT,CASSHLRGSGNTIYF
TRBJ1-1,15,NA,NA,TRBV12-3/TRBV12-4,TGTGCCAGCTGCTCATTAACAGATTATAACACTGAAGCTTTCTTT,CASCSLTDYNTEAFF
TRBJ1-1,14,NA,NA,TRBV9,TGTGCCAGCAGCGGCGACAGAGCCGGGGATGAAGCTTTCTTT,CASSGDRAGDEAFF
TRBJ1-1,13,NA,NA,TRBV29-1,TGCAGCGCCAGGGGAAGGATGGTGACTGAAGCTTTCTTT,CSARGRMVTEAFF
TRBJ1-5,14,NA,NA,TRBV20-1,TGCAGTGCTAGTGGCAGGGTTTCGTTCCAGCCCCAGCATTTT,CSASGRVSFQPQHF
TRBJ2-7,11,NA,many,TRBV20-1,TGCAGTGTTACTAGGCGTTACGAGCAGTACTTC,CSVTRRYEQYF
TRBJ1-1,14,NA,NA,TRBV11-2,TGTGCCAGCAGCCCAGCGGTGGGGAAGGTTGAAGCTTTCTTT,CASSPAVGKVEAFF
TRBJ1-2,13,NA,NA,TRBV19,TGTGCCAGCGAGGGGAGCCCTAACTATGGCTACACCTTC,CASEGSPNYGYTF
TRBJ2-6,17,NA,few,TRBV5-1,TGCGCCAGCAGCTTGGCCCCACGGTCCTCTGGGGCCAACGTCCTGACTTTC,CASSLAPRSSGANVLTF
TRBJ2-1,16,NA,few,TRBV4-1,TGCGCCAGCAGCCAACCACGGGGGACCTTCAACAATGAGCAGTTCTTC,CASSQPRGTFNNEQFF
TRBJ2-5,15,NA,few,TRBV7-2,TGTGCCAGCAGCTTAGGAAGCAGCGCACAAGAGACCCAGTACTTC,CASSLGSSAQETQYF
TRBJ2-5,13,NA,few,TRBV5-8,TGTGCCAGCAGCTCCTACCTGGGGGAGACCCAGTACTTC,CASSSYLGETQYF
TRBJ2-5,14,TRBD1,NA,TRBV2,TGTGCCAGCAGTGACCGGGACAGGGTTGTGACCCAGTACTTC,CASSDRDRVVTQYF
TRBJ1-2,15,NA,NA,TRBV27,TGTGCCAGCAGTTTAGGGCGTGGTGTCCACTATGGCTACACCTTC,CASSLGRGVHYGYTF
TRBJ2-7,16,TRBD1,NA,TRBV20-1,TGCAGTGCTAGAGCTCCGACAGGGTTTAGTTTTGACGAGCAGTACTTC,CSARAPTGFSFDEQYF
TRBJ2-1,16,NA,NA,TRBV9,TGTGCCAGCAGCCTCCCCGACAGGGTCCTAGCGGGCGAGCAGTTCTTC,CASSLPDRVLAGEQFF
TRBJ2-1,15,NA,NA,TRBV7-2,TGTGCCAGCAGTCCGGGACTGACGGATTACAATGAGCAGTTCTTC,CASSPGLTDYNEQFF
TRBJ2-2,15,NA,NA,TRBV12-3/TRBV12-4,TGTGCCAGCAGTTCCATCGGGGTGGACACCGGGGAGCTGTTTTTT,CASSSIGVDTGELFF
TRBJ1-1,15,NA,NA,TRBV12-3/TRBV12-4,TGTGCCAGCAGTACCCCCGAGGTCGGGAACACTGAAGCTTTCTTT,CASSTPEVGNTEAFF
TRBJ2-1,16,TRBD2,NA,TRBV11-3,TGTGCCAGCAGCTTAGATGGGAGCGGGGGGGTAAATGAGCAGTTCTTC,CASSLDGSGGVNEQFF
TRBJ2-3,18,TRBD2,few,TRBV6-5,TGTGCCAGCAGTTACTCGATTCGACCAGCGGGGAGCACAGATACGCAGTATTTT,CASSYSIRPAGSTDTQYF
TRBJ1-4,11,NA,many,TRBV6-6,TGTGCGACAGGCCCAAATGAAAAACTGTTTTTT,CATGPNEKLFF
TRBJ1-2,15,TRBD1,NA,TRBV28,TGTGCCAGCAGTTTCCGCGGCGGACAGGGGGATGGCTACACCTTC,CASSFRGGQGDGYTF
TRBJ2-3,14,NA,NA,TRBV20-1,TGCAGTGCTATGAGGGTTCGGCAGGCAGATACGCAGTATTTT,CSAMRVRQADTQYF
TRBJ1-2,13,NA,NA,TRBV7-3,TGTGCCAGCAGCTTAAATCTTGGCTATGGCTACACCTTC,CASSLNLGYGYTF
TRBJ1-1,15,TRBD1,NA,TRBV5-6,TGTGCCAGCAGCGGTTCCGGGACAGCGAACACTGAAGCTTTCTTT,CASSGSGTANTEAFF
TRBJ2-6,15,NA,NA,TRBV20-1,TGCAGTGCCCCGATTATACGTGACAGCGAAAACGTCCTGACTTTC,CSAPIIRDSENVLTF
TRBJ2-7,16,TRBD2,NA,TRBV9,TGTGCCAGCAGCGTAGCTCCCGGGACTACCGAATACGAGCAGTACTTC,CASSVAPGTTEYEQYF
TRBJ2-5,15,NA,few,TRBV5-1,TGCGCCAGCAGCTTGGCGGAGGGCAGAAGGGAGACCCAGTACTTC,CASSLAEGRRETQYF
TRBJ2-3,14,NA,NA,TRBV15,TGTGCCACCAGCAGAGATCGGATGGGCGGTACGCAGTATTTT,CATSRDRMGGTQYF
TRBJ2-1,13,NA,NA,TRBV13,TGTGCCAGCAGCTTATGGCCACCCTACGAGCAGTTCTTC,CASSLWPPYEQFF
TRBJ2-3,17,TRBD2,NA,TRBV12-3/TRBV12-4,TGTGCCAGCACCGAGCGACTAGCGGGGGCCAACACAGATACGCAGTATTTT,CASTERLAGANTDTQYF
TRBJ2-5,13,NA,NA,TRBV7-6,TGTGCCAGCAGCAACGAGGCCCGGGAGACCCAGTACTTC,CASSNEARETQYF
TRBJ2-6,15,NA,NA,TRBV4-2,TGTGCCGGCAGCCAGAGAAACTCTGGGGCCAACGTCCTGACTTTC,CAGSQRNSGANVLTF
TRBJ1-5,13,NA,few,TRBV6-6,TGTGCCAGCAGTTTCGGGGAGACTCAGCCCCAGCATTTT,CASSFGETQPQHF
TRBJ1-2,13,TRBD1,NA,TRBV12-3/TRBV12-4,TGTGCCAGCAGTTTTCGACAGGGGTTTGACTACACCTTC,CASSFRQGFDYTF
TRBJ1-1,13,NA,few,TRBV12-3/TRBV12-4,TGTGCCCCCACCAGGGAGAGTGGCACTGAAGCTTTCTTT,CAPTRESGTEAFF
TRBJ1-2,12,NA,NA,TRBV12-3/TRBV12-4,TGTGTGTCGGGGCACCTTTCCTATGGCTACACCTTC,CVSGHLSYGYTF
TRBJ1-4,15,NA,NA,TRBV7-2,TGTGCCAGCAGCTCTAGTTTCACGGCCGGGGAAAAACTGTTTTTT,CASSSSFTAGEKLFF
TRBJ2-7,14,NA,few,TRBV6-6,TGTGCCAGCAGTTACTCGGTCGTCTCCTACGAGCAGTACTTC,CASSYSVVSYEQYF
TRBJ1-3,14,NA,NA,TRBV13,TGTGCCAGCAGCTTATTCGTTCGTCAGGACACCATATATTTT,CASSLFVRQDTIYF
TRBJ1-5,16,TRBD1,NA,TRBV6-2/TRBV6-3,TGTGCCAGCAGTCGTCCGACAGGGAATAGCAATCAGCCCCAGCATTTT,CASSRPTGNSNQPQHF
TRBJ2-1,15,TRBD2,NA,TRBV2,TGTGCCAGCACCGTGGGTGGCGGGGGGAACAATGAGCAGTTCTTC,CASTVGGGGNNEQFF
TRBJ2-5,15,TRBD2,once,TRBV5-6,TGTGCCAGCAGCCGGGAGGACGGTACCCAAGAGACCCAGTACTTC,CASSREDGTQETQYF
TRBJ1-5,16,NA,NA,TRBV4-1,TGCGCCAGCAGCGTCCGGGAGGGGACGGGGAATCAGCCCCGGCATTTT,CASSVREGTGNQPRHF
TRBJ1-5,14,NA,NA,TRBV12-3/TRBV12-4,TGTGCCAGCACCCATACGGGGGGCTCTCAGCCCCAGCATTTT,CASTHTGGSQPQHF
TRBJ2-5,16,NA,NA,TRBV7-9,TGTGCCAGCAGCTCGACCGAACAGTGGGCCCAAGAGACCCAGTACTTC,CASSSTEQWAQETQYF
TRBJ2-3,14,TRBD1,NA,TRBV10-3,TGTGCCATCAGGACAGGGGGCTTGACAGATACGCAGTATTTT,CAIRTGGLTDTQYF
TRBJ1-1,16,NA,NA,TRBV4-3,TGCGCCAGCAGCCAAGATCCCCCGGGGGAGTCTACTGAAGCTTTCTTT,CASSQDPPGESTEAFF
TRBJ1-2,13,NA,NA,TRBV3-1,TGTGCCAGCAGCCAAGAGGGTATAATGGGCTACACCTTC,CASSQEGIMGYTF
TRBJ2-7,15,NA,once,TRBV9,TGTGCCAGCAGCCCCCGGACTCCCATTCCGGCCGAGCAGTACTTC,CASSPRTPIPAEQYF